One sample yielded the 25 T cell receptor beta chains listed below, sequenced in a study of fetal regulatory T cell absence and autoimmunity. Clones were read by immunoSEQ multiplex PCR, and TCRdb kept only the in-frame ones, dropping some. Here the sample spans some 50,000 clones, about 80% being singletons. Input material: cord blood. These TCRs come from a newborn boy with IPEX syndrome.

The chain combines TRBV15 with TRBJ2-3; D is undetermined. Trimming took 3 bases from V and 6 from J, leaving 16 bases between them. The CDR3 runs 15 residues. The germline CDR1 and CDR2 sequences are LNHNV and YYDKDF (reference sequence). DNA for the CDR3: TGTGCCACCAGCAGCCGATTGACCTTTAGTGATACGCAGTATTTT. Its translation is CATSSRLTFSDTQYF.

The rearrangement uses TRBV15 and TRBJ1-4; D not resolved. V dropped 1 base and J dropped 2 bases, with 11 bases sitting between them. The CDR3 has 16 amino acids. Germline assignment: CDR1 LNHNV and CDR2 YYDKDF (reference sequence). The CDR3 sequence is CATSRAEGRTNEKLFF. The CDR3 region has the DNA TGTGCCACCAGCAGAGCGGAAGGACGGACTAATGAAAAACTGTTTTTT.

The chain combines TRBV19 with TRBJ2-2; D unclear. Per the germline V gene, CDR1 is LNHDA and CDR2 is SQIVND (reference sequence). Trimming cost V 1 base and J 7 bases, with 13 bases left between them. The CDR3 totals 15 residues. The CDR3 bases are TGTGCCAGTAGTATAGGGGCACCGTGGGGCGGGGAGCTGTTTTTT. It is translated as CASSIGAPWGGELFF.

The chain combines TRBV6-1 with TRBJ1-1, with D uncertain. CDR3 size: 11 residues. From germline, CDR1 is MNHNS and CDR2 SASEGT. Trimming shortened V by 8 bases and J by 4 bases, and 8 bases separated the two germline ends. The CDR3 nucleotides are TGTGCCAGCGGGTATAGCACTGAAGCTTTCTTT. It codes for CASGYSTEAFF.

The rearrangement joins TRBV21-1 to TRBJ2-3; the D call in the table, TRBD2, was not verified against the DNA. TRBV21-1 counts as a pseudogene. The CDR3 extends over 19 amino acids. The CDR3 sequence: CASSKSALAGAPSTDTQYF. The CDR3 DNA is TGTGCCAGCAGCAAAAGCGCACTAGCGGGGGCCCCCAGCACAGATACGCAGTATTTT.

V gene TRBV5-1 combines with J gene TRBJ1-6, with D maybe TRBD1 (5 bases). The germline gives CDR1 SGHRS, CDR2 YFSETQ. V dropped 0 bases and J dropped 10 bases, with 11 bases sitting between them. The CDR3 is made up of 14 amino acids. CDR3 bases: TGCGCCAGCAGCTTGGGGGGGGTTGTCTCACCCCTCCACTTT. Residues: CASSLGGVVSPLHF.

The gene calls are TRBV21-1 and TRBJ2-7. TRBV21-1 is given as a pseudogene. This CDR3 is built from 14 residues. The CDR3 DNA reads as TGTGCCAGCAAAGAGGGGCGTTTTTGCTACGAGCAGTACTTC. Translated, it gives CASKEGRFCYEQYF.

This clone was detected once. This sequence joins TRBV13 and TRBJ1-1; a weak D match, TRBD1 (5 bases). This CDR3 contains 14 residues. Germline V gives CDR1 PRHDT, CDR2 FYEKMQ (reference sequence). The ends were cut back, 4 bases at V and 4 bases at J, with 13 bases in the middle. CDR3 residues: CASSSGAGGTEAFF. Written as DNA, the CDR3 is TGTGCCAGCAGCTCCGGGGCGGGGGGCACTGAAGCTTTCTTT.

The CDR3 spells CASSGRLAGGRSSYNEQFF. The CDR3 bases are TGTGCCAGCAGCGGGCGACTAGCGGGAGGGAGGAGCTCCTACAATGAGCAGTTCTTC. The chain carries TRBV4-2 and TRBJ2-1, with 14 bases lining up with TRBD2. V lost 5 bases and J lost 0; bases outside the gene matches: 9. The CDR3 has 19 amino acids. Germline V gene lookup returns CDR1 LGHNA and CDR2 YNFKEQ.

CDR3 sequence (DNA): TGCGCCAGCAGCCCCCACGGATGGGCAGATACGCAGTATTTT. Translating it yields CASSPHGWADTQYF. The chain combines TRBV4-3 with TRBJ2-3, with D unclear. The CDR3 covers 14 residues. Germline CDR1 is LGHNA and CDR2 is YSLEER. V lost 4 bases, J lost 4 bases, and 12 bases lay in between.

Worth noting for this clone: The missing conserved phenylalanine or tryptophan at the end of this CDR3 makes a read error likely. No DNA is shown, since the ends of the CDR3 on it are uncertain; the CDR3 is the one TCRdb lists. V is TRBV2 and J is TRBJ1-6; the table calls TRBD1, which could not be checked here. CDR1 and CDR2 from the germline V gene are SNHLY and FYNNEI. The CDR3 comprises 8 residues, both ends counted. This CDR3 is CASSAGPI.

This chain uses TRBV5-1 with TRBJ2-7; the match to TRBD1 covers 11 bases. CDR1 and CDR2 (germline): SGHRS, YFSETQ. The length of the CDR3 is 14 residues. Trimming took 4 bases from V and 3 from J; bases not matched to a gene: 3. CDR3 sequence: CASSGGTGGYEQYF. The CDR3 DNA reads TGCGCCAGCAGCGGAGGGACAGGGGGCTACGAGCAGTACTTC.

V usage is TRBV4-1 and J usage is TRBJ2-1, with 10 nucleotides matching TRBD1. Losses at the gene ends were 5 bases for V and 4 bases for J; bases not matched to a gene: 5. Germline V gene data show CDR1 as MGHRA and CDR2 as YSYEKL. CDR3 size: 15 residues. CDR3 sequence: CASSSGQGGYNEQFF. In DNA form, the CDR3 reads TGCGCCAGCAGCTCCGGACAGGGGGGATACAATGAGCAGTTCTTC.

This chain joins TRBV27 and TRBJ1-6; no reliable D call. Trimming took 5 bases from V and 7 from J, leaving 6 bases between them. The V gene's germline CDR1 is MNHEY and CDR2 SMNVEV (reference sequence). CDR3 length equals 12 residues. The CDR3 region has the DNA TGTGCCAGCAGTGCGGCGAATTCACCCCTCCACTTT. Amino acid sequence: CASSAANSPLHF.

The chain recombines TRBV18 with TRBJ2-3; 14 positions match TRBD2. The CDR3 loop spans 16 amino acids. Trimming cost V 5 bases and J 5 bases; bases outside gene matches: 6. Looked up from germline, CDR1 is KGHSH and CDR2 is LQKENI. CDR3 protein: CASSRLAGGPGDTQYF. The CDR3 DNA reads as TGTGCCAGCTCAAGACTAGCGGGAGGGCCCGGAGATACGCAGTATTTT.

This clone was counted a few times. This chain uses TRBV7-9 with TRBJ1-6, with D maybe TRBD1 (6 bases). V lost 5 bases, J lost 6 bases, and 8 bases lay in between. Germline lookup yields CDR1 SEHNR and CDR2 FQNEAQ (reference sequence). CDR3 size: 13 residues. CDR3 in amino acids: CASSRQVNSPLHF. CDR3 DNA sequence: TGTGCCAGCAGCCGACAGGTTAATTCACCCCTCCACTTT.

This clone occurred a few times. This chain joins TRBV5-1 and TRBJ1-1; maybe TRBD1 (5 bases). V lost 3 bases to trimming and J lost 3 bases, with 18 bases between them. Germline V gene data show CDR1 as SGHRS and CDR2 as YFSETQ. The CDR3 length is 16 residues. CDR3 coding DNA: TGCGCCAGCAGCTCGCCAACCGGGACGGATTACACTGAAGCTTTCTTT. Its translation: CASSSPTGTDYTEAFF. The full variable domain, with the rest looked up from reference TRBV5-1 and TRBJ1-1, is KAGVTQTPRYLIKTRGQQVTLSCSPISGHRSVSWYQQTPGQGLQFLFEYFSETQRNKGNFPGRFSGRQFSNSRSEMNVSTLELGDSALYLCASSSPTGTDYTEAFFGQGTRLTVV.

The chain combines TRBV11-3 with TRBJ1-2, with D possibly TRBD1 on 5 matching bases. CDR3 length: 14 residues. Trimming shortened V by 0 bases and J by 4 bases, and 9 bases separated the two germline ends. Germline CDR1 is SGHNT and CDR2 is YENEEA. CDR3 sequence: CASSLDPGSYGYTF. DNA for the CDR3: TGTGCCAGCAGCTTAGACCCAGGGAGCTATGGCTACACCTTC.

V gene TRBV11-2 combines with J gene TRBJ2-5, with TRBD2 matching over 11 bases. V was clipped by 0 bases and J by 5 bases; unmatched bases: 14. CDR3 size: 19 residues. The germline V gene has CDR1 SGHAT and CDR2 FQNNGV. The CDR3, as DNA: TGTGCCAGCAGCTTAGAGCGTTTTGGAACTAGCGGGAGTCCGGAGACCCAGTACTTC. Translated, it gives CASSLERFGTSGSPETQYF.

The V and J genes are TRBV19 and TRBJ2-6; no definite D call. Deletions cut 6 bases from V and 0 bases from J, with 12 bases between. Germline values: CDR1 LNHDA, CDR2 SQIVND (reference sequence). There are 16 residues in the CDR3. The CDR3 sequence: CASRRRHPSGANVLTF. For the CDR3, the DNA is TGTGCCAGTAGGAGACGACACCCCTCTGGGGCCAACGTCCTGACTTTC.

The CDR3, as DNA: TGTGCCAGCAGCGTCGGGACTGGCTTCTACGAGCAGTACTTC. Translated, it gives CASSVGTGFYEQYF. This chain connects TRBV9 to TRBJ2-7; D might be TRBD2 (6 bases). The CDR3 length is 14 residues. The germline gives CDR1 SGDLS, CDR2 YYNGEE. V lost 2 bases and J 3 bases, leaving 12 bases between the germline ends.

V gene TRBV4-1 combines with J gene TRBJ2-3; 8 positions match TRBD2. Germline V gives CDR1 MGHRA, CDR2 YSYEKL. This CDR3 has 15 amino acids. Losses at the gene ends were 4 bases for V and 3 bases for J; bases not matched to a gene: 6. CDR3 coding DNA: TGCGCCAGCAGCCTGCGACTAGCGTCGACAGATACGCAGTATTTT. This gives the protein CASSLRLASTDTQYF.

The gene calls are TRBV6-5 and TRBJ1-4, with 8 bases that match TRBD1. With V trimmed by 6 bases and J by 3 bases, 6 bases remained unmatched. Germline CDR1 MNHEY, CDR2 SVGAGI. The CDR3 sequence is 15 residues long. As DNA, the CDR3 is TGTGCCAGCAGGAACACAGGGGGATCTAATGAAAAACTGTTTTTT. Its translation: CASRNTGGSNEKLFF.

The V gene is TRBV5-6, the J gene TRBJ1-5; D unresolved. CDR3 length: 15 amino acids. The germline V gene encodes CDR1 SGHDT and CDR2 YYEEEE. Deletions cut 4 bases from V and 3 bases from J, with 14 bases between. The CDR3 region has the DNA TGTGCCAGCAGCCTGTTCGACCGGGACAATCAGCCCCAGCATTTT. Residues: CASSLFDRDNQPQHF.

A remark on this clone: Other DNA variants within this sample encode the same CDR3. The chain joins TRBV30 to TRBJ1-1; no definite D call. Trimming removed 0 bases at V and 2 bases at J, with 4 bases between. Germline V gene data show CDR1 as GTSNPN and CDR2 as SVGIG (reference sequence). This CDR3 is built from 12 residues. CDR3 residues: CAWSVGNTEAFF. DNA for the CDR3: TGTGCCTGGAGTGTTGGAAACACTGAAGCTTTCTTT.